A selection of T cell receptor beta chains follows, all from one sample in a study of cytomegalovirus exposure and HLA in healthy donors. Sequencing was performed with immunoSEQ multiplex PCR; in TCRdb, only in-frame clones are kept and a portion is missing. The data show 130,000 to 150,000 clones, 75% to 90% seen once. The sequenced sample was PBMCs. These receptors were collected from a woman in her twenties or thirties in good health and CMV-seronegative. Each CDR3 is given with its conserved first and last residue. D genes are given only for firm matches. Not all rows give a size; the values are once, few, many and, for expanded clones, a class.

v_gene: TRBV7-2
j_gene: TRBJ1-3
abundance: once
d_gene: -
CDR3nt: TGTGCCAGCAGCTCGCGGGGAAACTCTGGAAACACCATATATTTT
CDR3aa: CASSSRGNSGNTIYF

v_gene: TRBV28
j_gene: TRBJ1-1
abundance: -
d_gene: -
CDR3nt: TGTGCCAGCAGGGCACCGGGCATTGCCTCCAGGGTGAACACTGAAGCTTTCTTT
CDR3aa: CASRAPGIASRVNTEAFF

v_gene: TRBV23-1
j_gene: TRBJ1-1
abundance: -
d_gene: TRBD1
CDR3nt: TGCGCCAGCAGCCCACAGGGGGCTGCGGAAGCTTTCTTT
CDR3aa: CASSPQGAAEAFF

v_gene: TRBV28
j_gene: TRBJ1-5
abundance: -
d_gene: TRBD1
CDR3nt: TGTGTTACCAGGGGGCCATTACCTCAGCCCCAGCATTTT
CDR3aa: CVTRGPLPQPQHF

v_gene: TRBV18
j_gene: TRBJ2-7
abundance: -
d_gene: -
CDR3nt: TGTGCCAGCTCCCCCCGACAGACCTACGAGCAGTACTTC
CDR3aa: CASSPRQTYEQYF

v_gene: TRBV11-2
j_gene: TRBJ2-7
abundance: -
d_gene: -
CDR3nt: TGTGCCAGCAGCGATGGGGGGGCTCTACTTCACGAGCAGTACTTC
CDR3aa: CASSDGGALLHEQYF

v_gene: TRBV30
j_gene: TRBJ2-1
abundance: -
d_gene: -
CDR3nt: TGTGCCTGGAGTGTGGGGGGTCGTTACAATGAGCAGTTCTTC
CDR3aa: CAWSVGGRYNEQFF

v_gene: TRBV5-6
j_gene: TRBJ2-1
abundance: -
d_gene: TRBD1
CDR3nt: TGTGCCAGCACCAACACCGGGACAGGGTTTTATGAGCAGTTCTTC
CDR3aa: CASTNTGTGFYEQFF

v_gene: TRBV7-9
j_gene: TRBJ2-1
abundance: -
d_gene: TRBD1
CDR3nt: TGTGCCAGCAGCGGACAGGGAAAACCATACAATGAGCAGTTCTTC
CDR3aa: CASSGQGKPYNEQFF

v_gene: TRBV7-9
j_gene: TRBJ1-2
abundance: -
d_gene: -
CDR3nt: TGTGCCAGCAGGGGGAGATCGGACGGAACTAACTATGGCTACACCTTC
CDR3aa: CASRGRSDGTNYGYTF

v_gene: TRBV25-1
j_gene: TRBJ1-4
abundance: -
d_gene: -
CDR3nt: TGTGCCAGCAGTGAAGGAGGCAGGGGCGATGAAAAACTGTTTTTT
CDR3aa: CASSEGGRGDEKLFF

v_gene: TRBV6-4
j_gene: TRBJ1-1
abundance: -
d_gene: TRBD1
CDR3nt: TGTGCCAGCAGCTGGGACAGAAACACTGAAGCTTTCTTT
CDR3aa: CASSWDRNTEAFF

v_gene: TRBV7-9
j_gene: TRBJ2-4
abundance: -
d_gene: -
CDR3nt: TGTGCCAGCAGCCTCCCCTGGACAGGAGGGTCAGCCAAAAACATTCAGTACTTC
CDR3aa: CASSLPWTGGSAKNIQYF

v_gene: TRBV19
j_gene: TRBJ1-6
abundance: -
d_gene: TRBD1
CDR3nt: TGTGCCAGTAGTATGGACAGGGGAACACCCCTCCACTTT
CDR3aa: CASSMDRGTPLHF

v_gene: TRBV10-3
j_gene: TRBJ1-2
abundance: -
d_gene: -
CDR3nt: TGTGCCATCAGTTCGAGAGGAGCTAACTATGGCTACACCTTC
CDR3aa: CAISSRGANYGYTF

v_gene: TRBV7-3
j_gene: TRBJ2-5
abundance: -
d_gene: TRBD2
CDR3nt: TGTGCCAGCAGCTTAATGCGGGGGGCCCAAGAGACCCAGTACTTC
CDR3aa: CASSLMRGAQETQYF

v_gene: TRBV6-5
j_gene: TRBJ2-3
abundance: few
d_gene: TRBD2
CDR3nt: TGTGCCAGCAGTTACGCGGGAGTAGGCACAGATACGCAGTATTTT
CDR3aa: CASSYAGVGTDTQYF

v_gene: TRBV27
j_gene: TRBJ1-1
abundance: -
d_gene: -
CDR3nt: TGTGCCAGCCGGGAACCAGGCTACTCGAACACTGAAGCTTTCTTT
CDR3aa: CASREPGYSNTEAFF

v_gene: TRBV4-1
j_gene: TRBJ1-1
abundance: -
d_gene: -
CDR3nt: TGCGCCAGCAGCCAAGAGCGTCACCGGGGGATGGCTTTCTTT
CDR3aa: CASSQERHRGMAFF

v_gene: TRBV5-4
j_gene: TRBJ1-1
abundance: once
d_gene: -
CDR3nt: TGTGCCAGCAGCCTCATAAGGGGGAACACTGAAGCTTTCTTT
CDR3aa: CASSLIRGNTEAFF